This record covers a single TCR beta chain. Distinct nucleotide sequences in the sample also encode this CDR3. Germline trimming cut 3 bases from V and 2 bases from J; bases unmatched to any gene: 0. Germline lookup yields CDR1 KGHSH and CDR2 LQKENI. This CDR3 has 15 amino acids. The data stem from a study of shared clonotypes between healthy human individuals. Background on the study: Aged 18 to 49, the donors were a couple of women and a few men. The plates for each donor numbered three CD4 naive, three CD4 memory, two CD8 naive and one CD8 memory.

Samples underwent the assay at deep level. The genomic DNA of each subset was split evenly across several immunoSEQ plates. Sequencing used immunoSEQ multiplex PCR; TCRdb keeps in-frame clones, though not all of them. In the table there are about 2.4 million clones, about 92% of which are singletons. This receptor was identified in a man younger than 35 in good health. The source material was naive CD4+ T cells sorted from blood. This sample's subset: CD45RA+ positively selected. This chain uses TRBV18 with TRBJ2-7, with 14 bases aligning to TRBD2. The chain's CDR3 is CASSPGLAGAYEQYF. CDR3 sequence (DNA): TGTGCCAGCTCACCGGGACTAGCGGGAGCCTACGAGCAGTACTTC.